These T cell receptor beta chains were read from a single sample in a study of T cells in Graves' hyperthyroidism and ophthalmopathy. MiXCR, applied by TCRdb to the multiplex PCR reads, yields one record per CDR3 protein. This sample has approximately 320,000 distinct CDR3 sequences, with over 15% found just once. The sample taken for sequencing was blood. These receptors all come from a man aged 25-45 years with Graves' hyperthyroidism. The CDR3 runs from the conserved cysteine through the conserved F or W. Each record gives: V gene, J gene, clone size, CDR3 length, D gene, CDR3 protein, CDR3 DNA. D genes are given only for firm matches. Clone size is shown for a subset of rows, as once, few, many or a class of expanded clone.

TRBV5-1	TRBJ1-1	.	17	.	CASSAWESVIGNTEAFF	TGCGCCAGCAGCGCTTGGGAGTCGGTGATTGGGAACACTGAAGCTTTCTTT
TRBV7-2	TRBJ2-7	few	16	TRBD2	CASSLQVAGGPYEQYF	TGTGCCAGCAGCTTACAAGTAGCGGGAGGTCCCTACGAGCAGTACTTC
TRBV29-1	TRBJ1-4	few	12	.	CSAADSGEKLFF	TGCAGCGCGGCGGACAGCGGTGAAAAACTGTTTTTT
TRBV2	TRBJ2-7	many	11	.	CASKGYHEQYF	TGTGCCAGCAAGGGGTACCACGAGCAGTACTTC
TRBV20-1	TRBJ1-6	.	18	TRBD1	CSARDPYQGDINNSPLHF	TGCAGTGCTAGAGATCCCTACCAGGGGGACATCAATAATTCACCCCTCCACTTT
TRBV9	TRBJ2-1	many	13	.	CASSVRQDNEQFF	TGTGCCAGCAGCGTACGACAGGACAATGAGCAGTTCTTC
TRBV29-1	TRBJ1-2	many	12	.	CSVDGGSPGYTF	TGCAGCGTTGACGGTGGAAGCCCCGGCTACACCTTC
TRBV20-1	TRBJ1-2	.	14	.	CSARGGGRSYGYTF	TGCAGTGCTAGGGGGGGGGGAAGGAGCTATGGCTACACCTTC
TRBV12-3/TRBV12-4	TRBJ2-1	.	14	TRBD2	CASSRLAGVGEQFF	TGTGCCAGCAGTCGACTAGCGGGAGTGGGTGAGCAGTTCTTC
TRBV28	TRBJ2-2	many	15	.	CASSSRVLNTGELFF	TGTGCCAGCAGTTCCCGGGTCTTGAACACCGGGGAGCTGTTTTTT